This TCR beta chain is from a study of graft-versus-host responses after intestinal transplantation. In the study overall: Multivisceral, liver-intestinal, or isolated intestinal grafts were transplanted into recipients. Whole-study findings and limits: High graft-versus-host to host-versus-graft clonal ratios were found in allografts of patients who had graft-donor T cell macrochimerism. Recipient marrow held GvH clones, some first seen in ileum or blood.

Points on this clone: Its antigen is not known.

Some clones are missing from TCRdb's copy, which holds only in-frame ones; the method was immunoSEQ multiplex PCR. The sample records approximately 90,000 clones, approximately 90% being singletons. Germline CDR1 and CDR2: MDHEN and SYDVKM. This CDR3 contains 16 residues. Between the trimmed V and J ends, which lost 7 bases and 3 bases, there was a span of 19 bases. This TCR was sampled from a human donor who was the organ donor for an intestinal transplant. The sample was unstimulated CD4+ T cells sorted from spleen or lymph node cells, taken before transplant. V is TRBV28 and J is TRBJ1-5; no clear D gene. CDR3 sequence reads: CASTPGLRGSNQPQHF. In nucleotides, the CDR3 is TGTGCCAGCACTCCCGGGTTGAGAGGATCCAATCAGCCCCAGCATTTT.